This record covers a single TCR beta chain. This sample was taken from a study of cytomegalovirus exposure and HLA in healthy donors. 60 Vbeta and 13 Jbeta primers were used in PCR. TCRdb's table, derived via immunoSEQ multiplex PCR, lists solely in-frame clones and lacks some. The sample has over 100,000 clones, roughly 70% seen once. V was shortened by 5 bases and J by 0 bases, with 16 bases between the two germline ends. Germline CDR1 reads SGHTA; CDR2 reads FQGNSA. This CDR3 is 16 amino acids long. The V call is TRBV7-2, the J call TRBJ1-2; D unclear. The receptor was isolated from a woman aged 40 to 50 in good health and CMV-seropositive. The sequenced sample consisted of PBMCs. The CDR3 DNA sequence: TGTGCCAGCAGCCTGGGAGGGAAGACGGCTAACTATGGCTACACCTTC. Translation gives CASSLGGKTANYGYTF. Full variable domain (outside the CDR3, taken from reference TRBV7-2 and TRBJ1-2): GAGVSQSPSNKVTEKGKDVELRCDPISGHTALYWYRQSLGQGLEFLIYFQGNSAPDKSGLPSDRFSAERTGGSVSTLTIQRTQQEDSAVYLCASSLGGKTANYGYTFGSGTRLTVV.